The 14 T cell receptor beta chains below were found in one sample sequenced in a study of radiotherapy plus CTLA-4 blockade in lung cancer. The data were produced by immunoSEQ multiplex PCR, yet TCRdb's version contains in-frame clones alone and is incomplete. In the table there are some 49,000 clones, about 88% of which are singletons. Sequences were derived from peripheral blood, sampled from a patient treated with radiotherapy plus ipilimumab. Every receptor here comes from a human donor with non-small cell lung cancer whose response to radiotherapy plus ipilimumab could not be evaluated.

This chain connects TRBV28 to TRBJ2-4, with 10 bases identical to TRBD1. The CDR3 runs 15 residues. CDR1 is MDHEN and CDR2 is SYDVKM in the germline V gene. V lost 6 bases and J lost 7; bases outside the gene matches: 9. The CDR3 DNA is TGTGCCAGCAGAGCTCCGGGACAGGGGTGGAACATTCAGTACTTC. This codes for CASRAPGQGWNIQYF.

The V gene is TRBV28, the J gene TRBJ2-1, with 10 bases lining up with TRBD2. Germline CDR1 MDHEN, CDR2 SYDVKM. J gave up 7 bases and V 3 bases, and 6 bases lay outside the gene matches. This CDR3 region has 15 residues. The CDR3 DNA sequence: TGTGCCAGCAGTTTCACTAGCGGGATCGGAAATGAGCAGTTCTTC. Amino acid sequence: CASSFTSGIGNEQFF. Using reference TRBV28 and TRBJ2-1 for the parts outside the CDR3, the full variable domain is DVKVTQSSRYLVKRTGEKVFLECVQDMDHENMFWYRQDPGLGLRLIYFSYDVKMKEKGDIPEGYSVSREKKERFSLILESASTNQTSMYLCASSFTSGIGNEQFFGPGTRLTVL.

The genes are TRBV6-5 and TRBJ1-5; 7 bases agree with TRBD1. J lost 5 bases, V lost 2 bases, and 3 bases had no gene match. The CDR3 runs to 14 residues. Germline V CDR1 and CDR2: MNHEY, SVGAGI. The CDR3 nucleotides are TGTGCCAGCAGTTACGGCCAGGGGGATCAGCCCCAGCATTTT. Translating gives CASSYGQGDQPQHF.

The chain uses TRBV7-2 and TRBJ1-1; D gene unclear. Germline-derived CDR1 and CDR2 are SGHTA and FQGNSA. With 2 bases removed from V and 1 base from J, the gap between germline ends came to 8 bases. The CDR3 is made up of 14 amino acids. CDR3 coding DNA: TGTGCCAGCAGCTTATCGCTTAGGAACACTGAAGCTTTCTTT. Its translation is CASSLSLRNTEAFF. Complete variable domain (other parts from reference TRBV7-2 and TRBJ1-1): GAGVSQSPSNKVTEKGKDVELRCDPISGHTALYWYRQSLGQGLEFLIYFQGNSAPDKSGLPSDRFSAERTGGSVSTLTIQRTQQEDSAVYLCASSLSLRNTEAFFGQGTRLTVV.

This rearrangement joins TRBV19 to TRBJ1-5; 8 bases agree with TRBD1. V was pared by 6 bases and J by 7 bases, with 11 bases of the junction left unmatched. Looked up from germline, CDR1 is LNHDA and CDR2 is SQIVND (reference sequence). This CDR3 has 15 amino acids. The CDR3 is CASRGSGQGAQPQHF. CDR3 in DNA: TGTGCCAGTAGGGGTAGTGGGCAGGGGGCCCAGCCCCAGCATTTT. Filled out from reference TRBV19 and TRBJ1-5, the complete variable domain reads DGGITQSPKYLFRKEGQNVTLSCEQNLNHDAMYWYRQDPGQGLRLIYYSQIVNDFQKGDIAEGYSVSREKKESFPLTVTSAQKNPTAFYLCASRGSGQGAQPQHFGDGTRLSIL.

This chain connects TRBV7-9 to TRBJ1-1; the match to TRBD1 covers 7 bases. J gave up 3 bases and V 7 bases, and 11 bases lay outside the gene matches. Germline-derived CDR1 and CDR2 are SEHNR and FQNEAQ (reference sequence). The CDR3 loop spans 15 amino acids. The CDR3 sequence: CASTAVPTGDTEAFF. Here the CDR3 DNA reads TGTGCCAGCACTGCCGTCCCAACAGGGGACACTGAAGCTTTCTTT.

This chain connects TRBV27 to TRBJ1-3, with 7 bases that match TRBD1. CDR3 length: 15 residues. Germline assignment: CDR1 MNHEY and CDR2 SMNVEV (reference sequence). Trimming cost V 5 bases and J 2 bases; bases outside gene matches: 6. As DNA, the CDR3 is TGTGCCAGCAGTCAATTAGGGGGCGCTGGAAACACCATATATTTT. As protein: CASSQLGGAGNTIYF.

The V call is TRBV11-3, the J call TRBJ2-3, with 9 bases aligning to TRBD1. The J segment lost 5 bases and the V segment lost 0 bases, leaving 12 bases of the junction unmatched. Germline V CDR1 and CDR2: SGHNT, YENEEA. The CDR3 length is 18 residues. CDR3 DNA sequence: TGTGCCAGCAGCTTAGATCAGCCAGGGACAGGGAGGGGAGATACGCAGTATTTT. Translation gives CASSLDQPGTGRGDTQYF.

CDR3 region: CASSFEGTPLHF. The DNA of the CDR3 is TGTGCCAGCAGCTTTGAGGGTACACCCCTCCACTTT. The chain links TRBV7-8 to TRBJ1-6, with D unresolved. Germline assignment: CDR1 SGHVS and CDR2 FQNEAQ. CDR3 size: 12 residues. Trimming took off 3 bases at V and 11 bases at J, with 8 bases between the two ends.

The chain links TRBV30 to TRBJ2-7; 8 bases match TRBD1. Germline loops: CDR1 GTSNPN, CDR2 SVGIG (reference sequence). The CDR3 loop spans 17 amino acids. The V gene end was trimmed by 0 bases and the J gene end by 3 bases; junction bases not matched to a gene: 13. The CDR3 sequence: CAWSVLFGQGHDYEQYF. CDR3 in DNA: TGTGCCTGGAGTGTACTTTTCGGACAGGGCCATGACTACGAGCAGTACTTC.

V and J are TRBV9 and TRBJ2-3, with a weak D call TRBD1 (5 bases). The CDR3 covers 16 residues. V lost 4 bases to trimming and J lost 5 bases, with 20 bases between them. Germline-derived CDR1 and CDR2 are SGDLS and YYNGEE. The CDR3 reads CASSPFPGWQGDTQYF. The CDR3 DNA sequence: TGTGCCAGCAGCCCTTTTCCGGGTTGGCAGGGAGATACGCAGTATTTT.

Only one count was recorded for this clone. V gene TRBV30 combines with J gene TRBJ2-4; 7 positions agree with TRBD1. V was pared by 0 bases and J by 8 bases, with 4 bases of the junction left unmatched. The CDR3 is 13 amino acids. The germline CDR1 and CDR2 sequences are GTSNPN and SVGIG (reference sequence). CDR3 in amino acids: CAWSVQGRHIQYF. CDR3 DNA sequence: TGTGCCTGGAGTGTACAGGGGCGGCACATTCAGTACTTC.

The chain recombines TRBV9 with TRBJ2-7; 8 bases fit TRBD2. Germline V gives CDR1 SGDLS, CDR2 YYNGEE. This CDR3 region has 16 residues. With 3 bases clipped from V and 4 bases from J, the junction kept 12 bases outside the gene matches. CDR3 bases: TGTGCCAGCAGCGCTGATTTTACTAGCGGTCCTTACGAGCAGTACTTC. Protein sequence: CASSADFTSGPYEQYF.

The chain employs TRBV5-1 and TRBJ2-1, with 10 bases matching TRBD2. V shed 4 bases and J 10 bases; nucleotides not matched to a gene: 8. CDR1 and CDR2 from the germline V gene are SGHRS and YFSETQ. The CDR3 spans 14 residues. The CDR3 reads CASSGLADYAEQFF. CDR3 DNA: TGCGCCAGCAGCGGACTAGCGGACTATGCGGAGCAGTTCTTC.